This T cell receptor (beta chain) was captured by sequencing in a study of identical twins. TCRdb called the 5' RACE reads again in MiXCR, with one record for every CDR3 protein. This sample carries roughly 200,000 distinct CDR3 sequences, more than 6.5% of them seen once, and the ten largest clones take around 2.1%. Everyone who donated was a healthy Caucasian. Details on this clonotype: What it binds is unknown.

The CDR3 loop spans 14 amino acids. The V gene end was trimmed by 5 bases and the J gene end by 6 bases; junction bases not matched to a gene: 9. CDR1 is MNHEY and CDR2 is SVGAGI in the germline V gene. Study-wide results and limits: Surplus twin overlap in beta out-of-frame sequences was less pronounced. Zero-insertion findings could be partly confounded by invariant cells (MAIT and iNKT cells). Beta clonotypes that were abundant in cord blood contained fewer insertions, a pattern absent from memory repertoires.

These data were likewise used in another study, on yellow fever vaccine responses in identical twins.

The receptor was isolated from a woman between 18 and 30 years old in good health. The J gene is TRBJ2-7, the V gene TRBV6-5; 8 bases fit TRBD1. Source material: memory (CD45RO+) T cells sorted from blood. The CDR3 sequence is CASSASSGGTEQYF. CDR3 nucleotides: TGTGCCAGCAGTGCGTCATCAGGGGGCACCGAGCAGTACTTC.